This T cell receptor beta chain was profiled in a study of blood T cell repertoires in COVID-19. Overall study context: Some COVID-19 samples were acute and others convalescent; all came from the United States, Italy and Spain. PBMCs, B-cell-depleted T cells, or T cells provided the cDNA or gDNA that made up the material.

Per the study methods: By means of reference gene primer amplification, nucleated cell counts were estimated. The table came from immunoSEQ multiplex PCR; TCRdb's copy has only in-frame clones and leaves some out. The V and J calls and clone size were taken over from that table, and D and trimming were inferred from the DNA. There are around 450,000 clones in the sample; approximately 90% occur only once, and around 4.5% lies in the top ten. V lost 8 bases and J lost 7, with 17 bases in between. In germline, CDR1 is MNHEY, CDR2 SVGAGI. This CDR3 spans 13 amino acids. The source of this sequence is a woman aged 25-40 years with acute or convalescent COVID-19. Sequencing was carried out using peripheral blood. This chain links TRBV6-5 with TRBJ2-5, with D possibly matching TRBD2 (6 bases). CDR3 DNA sequence: TGTGCCAGCGGGACTCTAGCGTTGAGGACCCAGTACTTC. Amino acids: CASGTLALRTQYF.